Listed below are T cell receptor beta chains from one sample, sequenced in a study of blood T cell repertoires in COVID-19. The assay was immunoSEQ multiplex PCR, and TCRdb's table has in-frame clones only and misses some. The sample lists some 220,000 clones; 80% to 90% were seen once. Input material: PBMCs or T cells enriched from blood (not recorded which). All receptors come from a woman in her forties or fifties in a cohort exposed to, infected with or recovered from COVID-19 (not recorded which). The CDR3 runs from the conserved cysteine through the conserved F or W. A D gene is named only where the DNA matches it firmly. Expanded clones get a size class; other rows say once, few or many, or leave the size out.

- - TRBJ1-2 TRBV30 TGTGCCTGGAGTGTCCCAGGGGTAGGACGTCGCTACACCTTC CAWSVPGVGRRYTF
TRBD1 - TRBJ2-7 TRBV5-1 TGCGCCAGCAGCGTTGACACAGGGGTCTACGAGCAGTACTTC CASSVDTGVYEQYF
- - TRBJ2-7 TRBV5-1 TGCGCCAGCAGCTTGTATCCGTCCTACGAGCAGTACTTC CASSLYPSYEQYF
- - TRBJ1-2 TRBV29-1 TGCAGCGTTCTAGAACAGGGACGAGGCTACACCTTC CSVLEQGRGYTF
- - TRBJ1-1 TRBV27 TGTGCCAGCAGTTTAACTCGGGGGACTGAAGCTTTCTTT CASSLTRGTEAFF
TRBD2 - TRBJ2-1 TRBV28 TGTGCCAGCAGTTTAACTAGCGGGATCTACAATGAGCAGTTCTTC CASSLTSGIYNEQFF
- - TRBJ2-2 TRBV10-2 TGCGCCAGCAGTGAGTCTGTAGCGGGACAGGGACCTTTGGCCGGGGAGCTGTTTTTT CASSESVAGQGPLAGELFF
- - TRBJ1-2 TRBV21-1 TGTGCCAGCAGCAGAGGCTATGGCTACACCTTC CASSRGYGYTF
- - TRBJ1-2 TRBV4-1 TGCGCCAGCAGCCAGTACCAGGGCGTTGGCTACACCTTC CASSQYQGVGYTF
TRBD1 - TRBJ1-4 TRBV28 TGTGCCAGCAGCGTAACAGGGGGGCTCGAAAAACTGTTTTTT CASSVTGGLEKLFF
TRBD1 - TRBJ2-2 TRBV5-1 TGCGCCAGCAGCTTGGGGGACAGAGACACCGGGGAGCTGTTTTTT CASSLGDRDTGELFF
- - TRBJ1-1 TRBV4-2 TGTGCCAGCAGCTGGAGGGGAGGGAACACTGAAGCTTTCTTT CASSWRGGNTEAFF
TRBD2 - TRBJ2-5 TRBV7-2 TGTGCCAGCAGCTTAGCACTAGCGGGGGAACAAGAGACCCAGTACTTC CASSLALAGEQETQYF
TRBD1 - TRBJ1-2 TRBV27 TGTGCCAGCAGTTCACAACAGGGGGCGGATGGCTACACCTTC CASSSQQGADGYTF
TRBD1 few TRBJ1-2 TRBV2 TGTGCCAGCAGCGCGGACAGGGCCTATGGCTACACCTTC CASSADRAYGYTF
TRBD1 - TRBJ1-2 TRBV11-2 TGTGCCAGCAGCTCTCGGACAGGCGATGGCTACACCTTC CASSSRTGDGYTF
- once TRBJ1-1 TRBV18 TGTGCCAGCTCACCTACGGGGGAATCGACCACTGAAGCTTTCTTT CASSPTGESTTEAFF
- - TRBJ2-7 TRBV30 TGTGCCTGGAGTGAGGACGGAGCGGCCTACGAGCAGTACTTC CAWSEDGAAYEQYF
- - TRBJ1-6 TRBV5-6 TGTGCCAGCAGCGGCGGGGACTATACTTCACCCCTCCACTTT CASSGGDYTSPLHF
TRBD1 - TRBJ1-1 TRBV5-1 TGCGCCAGCGATCCTGGACAGGGCGGGAGTACTACTGAAGCTTTCTTT CASDPGQGGSTTEAFF
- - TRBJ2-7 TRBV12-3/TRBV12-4 TGTGCCAGCAGTCCTACCACAGGGTACGAGCAGTACTTC CASSPTTGYEQYF
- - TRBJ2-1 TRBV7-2 TGTGCCAGCAGCCCGACCTTGGGGGGGGGCACTAATGAGCAGTTCTTC CASSPTLGGGTNEQFF
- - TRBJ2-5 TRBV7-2 TGTGCCAGCAGCTCCCAGTATCCAGAGACCCAGTACTTC CASSSQYPETQYF
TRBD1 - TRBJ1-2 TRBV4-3 TGCGCCAGCAGCCTAATACAGGGACAGGGAGGGGACTATGGCTACACCTTC CASSLIQGQGGDYGYTF
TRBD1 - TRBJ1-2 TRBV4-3 TGCGCCAGCAGCCAAGAAGGACAGGGTGGCTACACCTTC CASSQEGQGGYTF
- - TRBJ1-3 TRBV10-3 TGTGCCATCACAGGCTCTGGAAACACCATATATTTT CAITGSGNTIYF
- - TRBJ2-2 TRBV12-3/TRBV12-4 TGTGCCAGCAGTTTGAGGAACACCGGGGAGCTGTTTTTT CASSLRNTGELFF
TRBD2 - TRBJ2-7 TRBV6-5 TGTGCCAGCGGAGGGATGGGACTAGGGAGGATCGAGCAGTACTTC CASGGMGLGRIEQYF
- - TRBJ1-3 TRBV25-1 TGTGCCAGCAGTGAATCGGAGGGTCTCTCTGGAAACACCATATATTTT CASSESEGLSGNTIYF
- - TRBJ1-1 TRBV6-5 TGTGCCAGCAGTTATGTTGGGAGAGGCACTGAAGCTTTCTTT CASSYVGRGTEAFF
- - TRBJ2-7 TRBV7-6 TGTGCCAGCAGCTTCTTAGAGGCTACGGGAGAGCAGTACTTC CASSFLEATGEQYF
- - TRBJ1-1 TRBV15 TGTGCCACCAGCGCCAGGACAGTGAACACTGAAGCTTTCTTT CATSARTVNTEAFF
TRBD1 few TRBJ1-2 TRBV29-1 TGCAGCGTGGCAACGACAGGGGGCGGTGGCTACACCTTC CSVATTGGGGYTF
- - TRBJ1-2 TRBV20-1 TGCAGTGCTAGTAGGGGGGGCGATTATGGCTACACCTTC CSASRGGDYGYTF
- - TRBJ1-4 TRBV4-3 TGCGCCAGCAGCCAAGATAGCGGGGGGCCTCGTGAAAAACTGTTTTTT CASSQDSGGPREKLFF
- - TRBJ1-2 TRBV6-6 TGTGCCAGCGTCAACTCATGGGGAGCACCCTATGGCTACACCTTC CASVNSWGAPYGYTF
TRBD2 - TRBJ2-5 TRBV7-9 TGTGCCAGCAACAAAAGGACTAGCGGGGTACAAGAGACCCAGTACTTC CASNKRTSGVQETQYF
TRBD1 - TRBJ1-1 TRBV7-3 TGTGCCAGCAGCGCAGGGGGCACGGCTTTCTTT CASSAGGTAFF
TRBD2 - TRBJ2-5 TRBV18 TGTGCCAGCTCACCCCCCATAGCGGGGGGGCATGGGACCCAGTACTTC CASSPPIAGGHGTQYF
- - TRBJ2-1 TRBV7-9 TGTGCCAGCAGCTTAGTCCCTCCTGGGCACCCTCTTTCCTACAATGAGCAGTTCTTC CASSLVPPGHPLSYNEQFF
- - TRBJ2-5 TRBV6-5 TGTGCCAGCAGCTGGGGCCGAGGTGCCGAGACCCAGTACTTC CASSWGRGAETQYF
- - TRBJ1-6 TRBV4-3 TGCGCCAGCAGCCAAGATCAACGGTCTAATTCACCCCTCCACTTT CASSQDQRSNSPLHF
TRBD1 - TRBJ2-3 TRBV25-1 TGTGCCAGCAGGGCGACAGGGAGTATAACAGATACGCAGTATTTT CASRATGSITDTQYF
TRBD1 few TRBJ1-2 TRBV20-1 TGCAGTGCTCTTACAGGGGTAGGCTACACCTTC CSALTGVGYTF
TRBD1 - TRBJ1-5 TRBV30 TGTGCCTGGGGTCCGGGACAGGGGATTCAGCCCCAGCATTTT CAWGPGQGIQPQHF
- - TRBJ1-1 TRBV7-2 TGTGCCAGCAGCTTAGATTATGCGGCCCTGGGAGACACTGAAGCTTTCTTT CASSLDYAALGDTEAFF
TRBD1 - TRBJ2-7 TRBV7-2 TGTGCCAGCAGCTCCGGACAGGGGGCGGGGGACGAGCAGTACTTC CASSSGQGAGDEQYF
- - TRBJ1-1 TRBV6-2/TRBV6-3 TGTGCCAGCAGCCCTGATTGGGGCCAGAAGATCATGAACACTGAAGCTTTCTTT CASSPDWGQKIMNTEAFF
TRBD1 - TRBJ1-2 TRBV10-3 TGTGCCATCAGATCCCTAGACAGGGACTATGGCTACACCTTC CAIRSLDRDYGYTF
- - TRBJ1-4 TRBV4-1 TGCGCCAGCAGCCAAGTTCCGCCGCAGGGTGCTGAAAAACTGTTTTTT CASSQVPPQGAEKLFF
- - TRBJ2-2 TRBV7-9 TGTGCCAGCAGCTTAAGCGATACGAACACCGGGGAGCTGTTTTTT CASSLSDTNTGELFF
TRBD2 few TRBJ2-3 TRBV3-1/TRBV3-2 TGTGCCAGCAGCACTCGACTAGCGGGCACAGATACGCAGTATTTT CASSTRLAGTDTQYF
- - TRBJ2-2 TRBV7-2 TGTGCCAGCAGCTTACTGCCCCGCCGACGGGACGGGGAGCTGTTTTTT CASSLLPRRRDGELFF
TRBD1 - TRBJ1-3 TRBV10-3 TGTGCCATCAGCCCGCAGGGGGCCCTCTCTGGAAACACCATATATTTT CAISPQGALSGNTIYF
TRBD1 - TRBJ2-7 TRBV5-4 TGTGCCAGCAGCCTTGGGACAGTCGAAAGCTACGAGCAGTACTTC CASSLGTVESYEQYF